The 5 T cell receptor beta chains in this list originate from one sample, sequenced in a study of shared clonotypes between healthy human individuals. TCRdb keeps only in-frame clones here, not all; method: immunoSEQ multiplex PCR. The sample holds roughly 2,500,000 clones, more than 85% seen once. The material sequenced was naive CD4+ T cells from PBMCs. Described subset: CD45RA+ positively selected. The receptors come from a man between 18 and 29 years old in good health. Some clones in this sample may be carry-over from other donors' samples.

The V gene is TRBV30, the J gene TRBJ2-1; 12 bases match TRBD2. The germline V gene encodes CDR1 GTSNPN and CDR2 SVGIG (reference sequence). The CDR3 has 16 amino acids. The ends lost 1 base at V and 7 bases at J; junction bases unmatched: 8. The CDR3 nucleotides read TGTGCCTGGAGTGGTGGGCTAGCGGGAGGGTTGAATGAGCAGTTCTTC. This codes for CAWSGGLAGGLNEQFF. Full variable domain (remainder filled in from reference TRBV30 and TRBJ2-1): SQTIHQWPATLVQPVGSPLSLECTVEGTSNPNLYWYRQAAGRGLQLLFYSVGIGQISSEVPQNLSASRPQDRQFILSSKKLLLSDSGFYLCAWSGGLAGGLNEQFFGPGTRLTVL.

This chain links TRBV28 with TRBJ2-2, with TRBD2 matching over 9 bases. V lost 1 base, J lost 9 bases, and 6 bases stayed unmatched. CDR3 length: 15 residues. Germline CDR1 MDHEN, CDR2 SYDVKM. This CDR3 reads CASSLFGTSWWELFF. As DNA, the CDR3 is TGTGCCAGCAGTTTATTCGGGACTAGCTGGTGGGAGCTGTTTTTT.

This clone was found a few times. The V and J genes are TRBV19 and TRBJ1-4; maybe TRBD1 (5 bases). The CDR3 contains 12 residues. Germline CDR1 and CDR2: LNHDA and SQIVND (reference sequence). V was clipped by 3 bases and J by 11 bases, with 10 bases between them. The CDR3 sequence: CASSIQGGKLFF. Written as DNA, the CDR3 is TGTGCCAGTAGTATCCAGGGAGGGAAACTGTTTTTT.

This clone showed up just once. The rearrangement links TRBV5-1 to TRBJ1-1; possibly TRBD1 for D (6 bases). The length of the CDR3 is 13 residues. In germline, CDR1 is SGHRS, CDR2 YFSETQ. With 4 bases removed from V and 4 bases from J, the gap between germline ends came to 11 bases. The CDR3: CASSGTGITEAFF. CDR3 coding DNA: TGCGCCAGCAGCGGTACAGGGATCACTGAAGCTTTCTTT.

The chain carries TRBV6-4 and TRBJ2-3, with D tentatively TRBD2 (7 bases). The ends were cut back, 2 bases at V and 6 bases at J, with 15 bases in the middle. This CDR3 comprises 15 residues. Germline lookup yields CDR1 MRHNA and CDR2 SNTAGT. The CDR3 region has the DNA TGTGCCAGCAGTGACGGAAGCGGGACAACGGATACGCAGTATTTT. Amino acid sequence: CASSDGSGTTDTQYF.